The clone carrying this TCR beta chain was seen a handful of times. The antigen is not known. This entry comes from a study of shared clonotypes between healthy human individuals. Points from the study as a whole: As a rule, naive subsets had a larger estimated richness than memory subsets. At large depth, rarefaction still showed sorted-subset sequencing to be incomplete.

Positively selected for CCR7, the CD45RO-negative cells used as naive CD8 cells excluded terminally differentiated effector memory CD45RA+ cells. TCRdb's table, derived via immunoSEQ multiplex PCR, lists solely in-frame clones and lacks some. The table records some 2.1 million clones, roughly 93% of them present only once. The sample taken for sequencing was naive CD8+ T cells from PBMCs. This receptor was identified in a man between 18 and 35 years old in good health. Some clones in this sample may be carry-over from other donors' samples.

CDR3 sequence: CASSLGLAGSYEQYF. Written as DNA, the CDR3 is TGTGCCAGCAGCTTAGGACTAGCGGGCTCCTACGAGCAGTACTTC. This chain connects TRBV13 to TRBJ2-7; 9 bases are a match to TRBD2. J was trimmed by 0 bases and V by 0 bases; bases with no gene match: 0. Germline CDR1 reads PRHDT; CDR2 reads FYEKMQ (reference sequence). The CDR3 loop spans 15 amino acids.